This is a list of T cell receptor beta chains from one sample in a study of CD8+CD57+ T cells in acquired aplastic anemia. Each CDR3 protein is one row after TCRdb ran MiXCR on the reads. Here the sample spans about 180,000 distinct CDR3 sequences, 35% to 50% being singletons. Sequenced: sorted CD4+, CD8+, or CD8+CD57+ T cells (not recorded which) from PBMCs. All receptors come from a human donor in good health. CDR3s include the opening cysteine and the closing phenylalanine or tryptophan. Not every row has a clone size; where given, it reads once, few, many or a size class.

clone_size,cdr3_length,v_call,cdr3_aa
.,13,TRBV20-1,CSAGRRESDTQYF
many,15,TRBV11-2,CASSLELAESYEQYF
.,12,TRBV12-3/TRBV12-4,CASSGQGGRQFF
.,14,TRBV5-1,CASRRDRGTYEQYF
.,12,TRBV20-1,CSAQGLSTEAFF
many,13,TRBV6-1,CASSATRRETQYF
few,13,TRBV29-1,CSVDPGQEIEQYF
once,15,TRBV29-1,CSPRLTAGGDYEQYF
once,14,TRBV12-3/TRBV12-4,CSSRTSSSGNTIYF
.,15,TRBV24-1,CATERHRANNQPQHF
.,11,TRBV19,CVTGRGTEAFF
.,15,TRBV7-9,CASTSGLAGGGEQYF
.,14,TRBV7-9,CASSLEGQGTPLHF
many,16,TRBV5-1,CASSLIAGAIYNEQFF
many,13,TRBV3-1,CASSRRTTYEQYF
few,12,TRBV7-9,CASSPGWNEQFF
.,15,TRBV25-1,CASSDGRTETGELFF
.,14,TRBV19,CASSSGGGGNTIYF
.,15,TRBV20-1,CSALKVGGKNTEAFF
.,13,TRBV20-1,CSARQASGNTIYF
.,13,TRBV20-1,CSAPESSTDTQYF
few,17,TRBV27,CASSLSKLAGFSDTQYF
few,17,TRBV10-3,CAISKTSGGASGDTQYF
.,19,TRBV25-1,CASSEYRGETAGWIDTQYF